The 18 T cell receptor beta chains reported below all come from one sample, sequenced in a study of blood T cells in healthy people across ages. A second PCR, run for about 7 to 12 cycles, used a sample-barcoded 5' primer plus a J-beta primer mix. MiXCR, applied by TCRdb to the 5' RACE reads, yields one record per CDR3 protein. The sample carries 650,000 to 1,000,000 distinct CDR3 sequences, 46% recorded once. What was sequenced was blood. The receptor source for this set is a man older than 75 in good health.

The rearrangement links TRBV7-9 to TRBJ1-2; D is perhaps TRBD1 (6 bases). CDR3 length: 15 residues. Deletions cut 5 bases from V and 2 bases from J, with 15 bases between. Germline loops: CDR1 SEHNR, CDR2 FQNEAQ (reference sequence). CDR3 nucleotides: TGTGCCAGCAGCCTCCTAAACAGGGCCAACTATGGCTACACCTTC. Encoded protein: CASSLLNRANYGYTF. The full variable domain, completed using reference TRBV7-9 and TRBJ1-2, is DTGVSQNPRHKITKRGQNVTFRCDPISEHNRLYWYRQTLGQGPEFLTYFQNEAQLEKSRLLSDRFSAERPKGSFSTLEIQRTEQGDSAMYLCASSLLNRANYGYTFGSGTRLTVV.

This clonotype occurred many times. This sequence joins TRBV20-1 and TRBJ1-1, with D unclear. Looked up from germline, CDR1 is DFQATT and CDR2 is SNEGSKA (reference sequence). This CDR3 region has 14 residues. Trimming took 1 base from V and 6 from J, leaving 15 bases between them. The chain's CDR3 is CSARGIYSGAEAFF. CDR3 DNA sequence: TGCAGTGCTAGAGGGATATATTCCGGGGCTGAAGCTTTCTTT.

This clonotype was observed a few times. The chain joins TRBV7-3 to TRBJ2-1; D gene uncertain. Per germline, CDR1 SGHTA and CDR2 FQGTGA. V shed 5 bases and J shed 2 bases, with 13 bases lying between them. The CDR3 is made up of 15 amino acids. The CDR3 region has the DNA TGTGCCAGCAGCGCCGTGGTAGGTGCCTACAATGAGCAGTTCTTC. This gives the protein CASSAVVGAYNEQFF.

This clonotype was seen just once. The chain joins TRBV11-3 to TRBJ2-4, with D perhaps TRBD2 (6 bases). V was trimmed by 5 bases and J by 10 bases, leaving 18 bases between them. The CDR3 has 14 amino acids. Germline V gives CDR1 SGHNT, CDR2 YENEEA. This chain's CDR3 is CASSPTGLRGIQYF. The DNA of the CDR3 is TGTGCCAGCAGCCCGACGGGACTCCGGGGGATTCAGTACTTC.

CDR3 amino acids: CASSQRVKRPTNYNEQFF. In nucleotides, the CDR3 is TGCGCCAGCAGCCAACGGGTAAAAAGACCAACTAATTACAATGAGCAGTTCTTC. The chain employs TRBV4-3 and TRBJ2-1; D gene unclear. This CDR3 is built from 18 residues. Deletions cut 2 bases from V and 4 bases from J, with 21 bases between. Germline CDR1 LGHNA, CDR2 YSLEER.

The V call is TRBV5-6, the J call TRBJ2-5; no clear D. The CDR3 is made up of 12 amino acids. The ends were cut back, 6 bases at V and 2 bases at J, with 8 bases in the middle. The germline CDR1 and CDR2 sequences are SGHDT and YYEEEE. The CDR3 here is CASNLGQETQYF. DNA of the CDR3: TGTGCCAGCAACCTAGGTCAAGAGACCCAGTACTTC. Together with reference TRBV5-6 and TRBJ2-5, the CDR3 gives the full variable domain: DAGVTQSPTHLIKTRGQQVTLRCSPKSGHDTVSWYQQALGQGPQFIFQYYEEEERQRGNFPDRFSGHQFPNYSSELNVNALLLGDSALYLCASNLGQETQYFGPGTRLLVL.

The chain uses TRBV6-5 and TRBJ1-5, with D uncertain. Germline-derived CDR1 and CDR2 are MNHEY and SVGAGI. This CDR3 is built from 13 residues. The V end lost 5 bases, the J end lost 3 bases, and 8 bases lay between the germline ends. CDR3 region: CASSDGDNQPQHF. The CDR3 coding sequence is TGTGCCAGCAGTGATGGGGACAATCAGCCCCAGCATTTT.

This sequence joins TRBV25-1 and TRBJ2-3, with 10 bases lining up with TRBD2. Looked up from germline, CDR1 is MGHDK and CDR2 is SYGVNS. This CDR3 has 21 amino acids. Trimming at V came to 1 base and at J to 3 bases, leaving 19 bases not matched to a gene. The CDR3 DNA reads TGTGCCAGCAGTGAATCCTTGGGGGATCGGGAATCTAGCGGGGGAACAGATACGCAGTATTTT. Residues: CASSESLGDRESSGGTDTQYF.

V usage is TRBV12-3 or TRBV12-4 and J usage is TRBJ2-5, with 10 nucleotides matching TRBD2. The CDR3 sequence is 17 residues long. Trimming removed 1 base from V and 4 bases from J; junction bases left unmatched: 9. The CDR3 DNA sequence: TGTGCCAGCAGTTTAGAGAGGGCTAGCGGGAGAGGAGAGACCCAGTACTTC. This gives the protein CASSLERASGRGETQYF.

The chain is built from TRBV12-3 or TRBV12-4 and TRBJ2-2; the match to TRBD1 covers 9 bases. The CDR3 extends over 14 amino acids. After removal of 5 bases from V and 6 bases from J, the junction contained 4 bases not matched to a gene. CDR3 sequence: CASSGTGYAGELFF. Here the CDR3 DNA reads TGTGCCAGCAGTGGGACAGGGTACGCCGGGGAGCTGTTTTTT.

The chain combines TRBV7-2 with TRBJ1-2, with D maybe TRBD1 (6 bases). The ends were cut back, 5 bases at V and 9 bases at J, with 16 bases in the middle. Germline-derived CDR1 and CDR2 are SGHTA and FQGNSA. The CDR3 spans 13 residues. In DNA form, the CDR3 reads TGTGCCAGCAGCACGACAGGCGTCTCTAGCTACACCTTC. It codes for CASSTTGVSSYTF.

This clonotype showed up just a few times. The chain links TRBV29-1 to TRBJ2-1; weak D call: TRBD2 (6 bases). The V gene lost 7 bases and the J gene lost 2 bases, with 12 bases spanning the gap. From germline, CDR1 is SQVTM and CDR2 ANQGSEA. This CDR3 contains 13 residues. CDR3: CSGGEDTYNEQFF. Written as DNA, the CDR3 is TGCAGCGGAGGGGAGGATACCTACAATGAGCAGTTCTTC.

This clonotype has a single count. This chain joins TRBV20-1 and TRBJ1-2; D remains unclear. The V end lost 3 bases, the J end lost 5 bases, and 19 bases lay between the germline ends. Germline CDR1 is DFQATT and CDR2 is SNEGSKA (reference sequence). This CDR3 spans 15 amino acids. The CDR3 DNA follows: TGCAGTGCTAGGGATTCGGCGGAGGGAAATTATGGCTACACCTTC. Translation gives CSARDSAEGNYGYTF.

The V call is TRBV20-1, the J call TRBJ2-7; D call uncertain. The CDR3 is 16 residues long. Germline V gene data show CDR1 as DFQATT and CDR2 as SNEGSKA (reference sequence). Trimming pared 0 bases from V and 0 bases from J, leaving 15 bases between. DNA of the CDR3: TGCAGTGCTAGAGATCGGGCAGGCCCGGGCTCCTACGAGCAGTACTTC. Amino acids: CSARDRAGPGSYEQYF.

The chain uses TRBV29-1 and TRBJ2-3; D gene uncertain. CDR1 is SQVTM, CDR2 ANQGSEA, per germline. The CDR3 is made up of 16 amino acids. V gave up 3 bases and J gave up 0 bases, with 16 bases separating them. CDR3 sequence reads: CSVDRVREFSTDTQYF. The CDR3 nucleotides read TGCAGCGTTGATAGAGTAAGAGAATTTAGCACAGATACGCAGTATTTT.

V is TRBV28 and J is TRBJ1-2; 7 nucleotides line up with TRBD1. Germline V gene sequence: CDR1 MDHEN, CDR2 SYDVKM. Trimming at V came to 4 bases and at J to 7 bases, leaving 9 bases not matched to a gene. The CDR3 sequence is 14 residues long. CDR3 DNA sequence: TGTGCCAGCAGTTCCCACGACAGGGCGGGTGGCTACACCTTC. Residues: CASSSHDRAGGYTF.

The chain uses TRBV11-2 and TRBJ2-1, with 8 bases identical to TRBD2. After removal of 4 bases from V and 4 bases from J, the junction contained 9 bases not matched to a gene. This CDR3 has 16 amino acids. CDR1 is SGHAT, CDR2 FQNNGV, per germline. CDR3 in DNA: TGTGCCAGCAGCTACCGGGGGGGCACCGGATACAATGAGCAGTTCTTC. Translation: CASSYRGGTGYNEQFF.

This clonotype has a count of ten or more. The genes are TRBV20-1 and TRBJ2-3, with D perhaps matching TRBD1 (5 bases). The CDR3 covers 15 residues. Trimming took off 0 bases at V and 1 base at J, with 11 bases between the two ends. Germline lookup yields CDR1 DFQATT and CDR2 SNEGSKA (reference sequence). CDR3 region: CSARDRVRGTDTQYF. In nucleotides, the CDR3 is TGCAGTGCTAGAGATCGGGTCAGGGGCACAGATACGCAGTATTTT.